Listed below are T cell receptor beta chains from one sample, sequenced in a study of control samples from healthy donors and cancer patients. TCRdb keeps only in-frame clones here, not all; method: immunoSEQ multiplex PCR. In the table there are about 140,000 clones, around 90% of which are singletons. Material: blood. The receptors here all came from a man aged 18 to 30 in good health. CDR3s leave out the opening cysteine and the closing phenylalanine or tryptophan.

j_call v_call cdr3_aa
TRBJ1-5 TRBV2 ASSDDRVRQPQH
TRBJ1-4 TRBV2 ALGDRGYEKLF
TRBJ1-1 TRBV7-9 AIPQGNTEAF
TRBJ2-1 TRBV6-4 ASSVDSGNEQF
TRBJ2-7 TRBV6-1 ASSEGGRGLAGSYEQY
TRBJ2-1 TRBV28 ASSTMGQPKDNEQF
TRBJ2-5 TRBV6-5 ASRKNRGQETQY
TRBJ1-5 TRBV19 ASSARDLSNQPQH
TRBJ1-6 TRBV11-2 ASSLGSPLH
TRBJ2-2 TRBV7-2 ASSKGTSGGRGGELF
TRBJ1-2 TRBV29-1 SGQEPYYGYT
TRBJ2-1 TRBV7-9 ASSDIGTSLPTYNEQF
TRBJ2-2 TRBV11-2 ASSLSGGAGELF
TRBJ2-1 TRBV19 ASNTGIGEQF
TRBJ1-4 TRBV6-1 ASSEVGLLNEKLF
TRBJ1-6 TRBV7-2 ASSLAEGSPLH
TRBJ2-7 TRBV15 ATSRDLQAGDYEQY
TRBJ2-5 TRBV2 ASSEPGLAGGLETQY
TRBJ2-2 TRBV28 ASNSAGGFPGELF
TRBJ1-2 TRBV5-4 ASSLEVFGYT
TRBJ2-2 TRBV5-4 ASSRDRDGELF
TRBJ1-5 TRBV6-2/TRBV6-3 ASSQLTGDQPQH